The 31 T cell receptor beta chains given below trace back to one sample, sequenced in a study of monozygotic twins with inflammatory bowel disease. TCRdb re-called the 5' RACE reads and shows each CDR3 protein once, DNA omitted. This sample's clone table lists about 450,000 distinct CDR3 sequences. Material: blood. The receptors come from a human donor with ulcerative colitis or Crohn's disease, or a healthy co-twin of an affected twin (not recorded which).

The gene calls are TRBV5-6 and TRBJ2-2; TCRdb outputs TRBD1, but without DNA this stays unchecked. The CDR3 spans 13 residues. CDR1 SGHDT and CDR2 YYEEEE come from the germline V gene. The CDR3 region is CASSRERTGELFF. Together with reference TRBV5-6 and TRBJ2-2, the CDR3 gives the full variable domain: DAGVTQSPTHLIKTRGQQVTLRCSPKSGHDTVSWYQQALGQGPQFIFQYYEEEERQRGNFPDRFSGHQFPNYSSELNVNALLLGDSALYLCASSRERTGELFFGEGSRLTVL.

The chain carries TRBV4-2 and TRBJ2-2. The germline CDR1 and CDR2 sequences are LGHNA and YNFKEQ. This CDR3 comprises 16 residues. The CDR3 loop reads CASSQELKSNTGELFF.

The V call is TRBV14, the J call TRBJ2-1; TCRdb proposes TRBD2, but this gene call is untestable without DNA. From germline, CDR1 is SGHDN and CDR2 FVKESK. This CDR3 has 15 amino acids. Here the CDR3 reads CASSQVSGNYNEQFF.

The rearrangement uses TRBV6-1 and TRBJ1-5; TCRdb reports TRBD1, a call that lacks DNA to check it against. Germline values: CDR1 MNHNS, CDR2 SASEGT. The CDR3 length is 13 residues. CDR3: CASSPLSNQPQHF.

The chain combines TRBV30 with TRBJ2-2; the TCRdb call, TRBD1, lacks DNA for checking. This CDR3 is built from 13 residues. Germline lookup yields CDR1 GTSNPN and CDR2 SVGIG (reference sequence). The CDR3 region is CAWSSRGTGELFF.

The CDR3 loop is CASSQSTNSNTGELFF. The chain employs TRBV4-3 and TRBJ2-2. From germline, CDR1 is LGHNA and CDR2 YSLEER. The CDR3 spans 16 residues.

The chain carries TRBV5-1 and TRBJ2-1; there is no DNA to check the TCRdb D call of TRBD1. This CDR3 has 19 amino acids. Per germline, CDR1 SGHRS and CDR2 YFSETQ. The CDR3: CASSAPGGVLTERYNEQFF.

The V call is TRBV29-1, the J call TRBJ2-3; TCRdb's D call, TRBD2, is unchecked because there is no DNA. Germline V gene sequence: CDR1 SQVTM, CDR2 ANQGSEA. This CDR3 contains 13 residues. CDR3 sequence reads: CSVVAGAPDTQYF.

The chain joins TRBV5-5 to TRBJ2-1; TCRdb selects TRBD1, and the lack of DNA leaves this call unchecked. CDR1 and CDR2 (germline): SGHKS, YYEKEE (reference sequence). The CDR3 sequence is 13 residues long. The CDR3 loop reads CASSELVNPGQFF.

The J gene is TRBJ2-1, the V gene TRBV7-9; TCRdb's D gene call, TRBD2, goes unchecked for lack of DNA. CDR3 size: 15 residues. Germline CDR1 reads SEHNR; CDR2 reads FQNEAQ (reference sequence). CDR3 region: CASSLKLAGANEQFF.

J is TRBJ2-5 and V is TRBV3-1; as DNA is missing, the TRBD2 call by TCRdb cannot be tested. Germline V gene sequence: CDR1 LGHDT, CDR2 YNNKEL (reference sequence). CDR3 size: 13 residues. CDR3 protein: CASSQGTSGELYF.

V is TRBV12-3 or TRBV12-4 and J is TRBJ2-7. The CDR3 has 12 amino acids. The CDR3: CASSLGLYEQYF.

The rearrangement joins TRBV11-2 to TRBJ2-7. The CDR3 spans 16 residues. CDR1 SGHAT and CDR2 FQNNGV come from the germline V gene. CDR3 sequence reads: CASSLVPDRTPYEQYF.

The gene calls are TRBV15 and TRBJ2-3; checking the TCRdb D call of TRBD2 is not possible without DNA. In germline, CDR1 is LNHNV, CDR2 YYDKDF (reference sequence). The CDR3 is 17 amino acids. The CDR3 loop is CATSRDDPADVTDTQYF.

The CDR3 sequence is CASKGTGSMSQYF. V and J are TRBV7-2 and TRBJ2-3; TCRdb selects TRBD1, and the lack of DNA leaves this call unchecked. The CDR3 contains 13 residues. The germline gives CDR1 SGHTA, CDR2 FQGNSA.

This chain connects TRBV12-3 or TRBV12-4 to TRBJ2-3; the TRBD1 assignment by TCRdb is unverifiable without DNA. This CDR3 comprises 16 residues. The CDR3 is CASSRAGVFSTDTQYF.

CDR3 protein: CASSLGAGSGEQFF. The rearrangement links TRBV5-1 to TRBJ2-1; TCRdb gives TRBD1 as the D gene, but with no DNA this cannot be confirmed. This CDR3 has 14 residues. Germline CDR1 SGHRS, CDR2 YFSETQ.

The chain is built from TRBV18 and TRBJ2-1; TCRdb returns TRBD2, unconfirmable since there is no DNA. Germline-derived CDR1 and CDR2 are KGHSH and LQKENI. The CDR3 has 17 amino acids. The CDR3 here is CASSPGTASGSPNEQFF.

This rearrangement joins TRBV2 to TRBJ2-7. Germline V gene lookup returns CDR1 SNHLY and CDR2 FYNNEI. CDR3 length: 15 amino acids. CDR3 loop: CASSEVAVSSYEQYF. Variable domain in full (rest from reference TRBV2 and TRBJ2-7): EPEVTQTPSHQVTQMGQEVILRCVPISNHLYFYWYRQILGQKVEFLVSFYNNEISEKSEIFDDQFSVERPDGSNFTLKIRSTKLEDSAMYFCASSEVAVSSYEQYFGPGTRLTVT.

This rearrangement joins TRBV7-9 to TRBJ2-5. Germline V CDR1 and CDR2: SEHNR, FQNEAQ (reference sequence). The CDR3 runs 13 residues. This chain's CDR3 is CASSPTASETQYF.

V usage is TRBV20-1 and J usage is TRBJ2-3. The CDR3 has 16 amino acids. Germline V gene lookup returns CDR1 DFQATT and CDR2 SNEGSKA (reference sequence). CDR3 amino acids: CSARSTSGSSTDTQYF.

The chain links TRBV18 to TRBJ2-3; the D call of TRBD2 rests on TCRdb alone, since no DNA is present to check it. Germline CDR1 is KGHSH and CDR2 is LQKENI. The CDR3 is 16 amino acids. CDR3 protein: CASRPASGSMIDTQYF. Filled out from reference TRBV18 and TRBJ2-3, the complete variable domain reads NAGVMQNPRHLVRRRGQEARLRCSPMKGHSHVYWYRQLPEEGLKFMVYLQKENIIDESGMPKERFSAEFPKEGPSILRIQQVVRGDSAAYFCASRPASGSMIDTQYFGPGTRLTVL.

V is TRBV12-3 or TRBV12-4 and J is TRBJ1-1; TCRdb proposes TRBD1, but this gene call is untestable without DNA. The CDR3 sequence is 12 residues long. CDR3 in amino acids: CASRGTDTEAFF.

The gene calls are TRBV5-4 and TRBJ1-3. Germline V lookup: CDR1 SGHNT, CDR2 YYREEE (reference sequence). There are 13 residues in the CDR3. CDR3 region: CASGSEVGNTIYF. Full variable domain (rest looked up from reference TRBV5-4 and TRBJ1-3): ETGVTQSPTHLIKTRGQQVTLRCSSQSGHNTVSWYQQALGQGPQFIFQYYREEENGRGNFPPRFSGLQFPNYSSELNVNALELDDSALYLCASGSEVGNTIYFGEGSWLTVV.

The J gene is TRBJ2-7, the V gene TRBV11-2; TCRdb calls TRBD2, which cannot be checked without DNA. The CDR3 consists of 14 residues. Germline V CDR1 and CDR2: SGHAT, FQNNGV. The CDR3: CASSPEEGYYEQYF.

The gene calls are TRBV2 and TRBJ2-1; the TCRdb call, TRBD1, lacks DNA for checking. Germline loops: CDR1 SNHLY, CDR2 FYNNEI. The length of the CDR3 is 14 residues. This chain's CDR3 is CASDRGPGAREQFF. Full variable domain (remainder filled in from reference TRBV2 and TRBJ2-1): EPEVTQTPSHQVTQMGQEVILRCVPISNHLYFYWYRQILGQKVEFLVSFYNNEISEKSEIFDDQFSVERPDGSNFTLKIRSTKLEDSAMYFCASDRGPGAREQFFGPGTRLTVL.

The J gene is TRBJ2-1, the V gene TRBV19; TCRdb's assignment of TRBD2 cannot be checked, as there is no DNA. The CDR3 spans 14 residues. Germline V gene data show CDR1 as LNHDA and CDR2 as SQIVND (reference sequence). CDR3 residues: CATLSVGRVNEQFF.

The chain links TRBV10-3 to TRBJ2-5; no DNA is available, so the TRBD2 call from TCRdb remains unchecked. There are 16 residues in the CDR3. CDR1 and CDR2 (germline): ENHRY, SYGVKD. The CDR3 here is CAISLAGNREQETQYF.

J is TRBJ2-3 and V is TRBV5-6. Germline loops: CDR1 SGHDT, CDR2 YYEEEE. The CDR3 contains 15 residues. The CDR3 here is CASSLQGAGTDTQYF.

The chain has TRBV29-1 and TRBJ1-1. The length of the CDR3 is 11 residues. CDR1 SQVTM and CDR2 ANQGSEA come from the germline V gene. This chain's CDR3 is CSVVASAEAFF.

V is TRBV27 and J is TRBJ2-7; TCRdb gives TRBD2 as the D gene, but with no DNA this cannot be confirmed. Germline CDR1 and CDR2: MNHEY and SMNVEV (reference sequence). The CDR3 contains 14 residues. The CDR3 loop reads CASSLSRLAGEQYF.